This T cell receptor (beta chain) was recovered during a study of T-cell reconstitution after alpha-beta-depleted transplantation in children. Unique molecular identifiers were used in preparing the TCRbeta library. One entry per CDR3 protein results from TCRdb running MiXCR on the PCR reads. This table has a few hundred thousand distinct CDR3 sequences, approximately 9.8% appearing once. This clonotype has ten or more counts. The J segment lost 1 base and the V segment lost 4 bases, leaving 4 bases of the junction unmatched. The CDR3 runs to 15 residues. In germline, CDR1 is SGDLS, CDR2 YYNGEE. The V gene is TRBV9, the J gene TRBJ2-3, with 9 bases lining up with TRBD2. The sequence derives from a human donor who donated a stem cell graft to a child with SCID. The source material was PBMCs from the stem cell graft donor, sampled from the stem cell graft. In DNA, the CDR3 is TGTGCCAGCAGCCAAAAGCGGGGGGGCACAGATACGCAGTATTTT. Translation gives CASSQKRGGTDTQYF.